The 21 T cell receptor beta chains below were found in one sample sequenced in a study of shared clonotypes between healthy human individuals. Produced via immunoSEQ multiplex PCR; TCRdb's table is partial and in-frame only. The data show some 1.1 million clones, with 60% to 85% seen just once and 0.85% to 1% held by the top ten. The sample comprised memory CD4+ T cells from PBMCs. Noted subset: CD45RA-negative fraction. Receptors originate from a man in his late teens or twenties in good health. Some clones in this sample may be carry-over from other donors' samples.

This sequence joins TRBV27 and TRBJ2-2; TRBD1 agrees at 9 bases. Germline values: CDR1 MNHEY, CDR2 SMNVEV (reference sequence). CDR3 length: 13 residues. V trimming: 8 bases; J trimming: 4 bases; junction bases outside the gene matches: 2. The CDR3 sequence is CASRQGVTGELFF. The CDR3, as DNA: TGTGCCAGCCGACAGGGGGTCACCGGGGAGCTGTTTTTT.

The chain combines TRBV11-2 with TRBJ2-2, with D possibly matching TRBD1 (5 bases). The CDR3 has 15 amino acids. Trimming removed 3 bases at V and 7 bases at J, with 15 bases between. Germline CDR1 reads SGHAT; CDR2 reads FQNNGV. The CDR3 region has the DNA TGTGCCAGCAGCTTCACGAGCAGGGTTGGCGGGGAGCTGTTTTTT. This translates into CASSFTSRVGGELFF. The whole variable domain, filled in from reference TRBV11-2 and TRBJ2-2, reads EAGVAQSPRYKIIEKRQSVAFWCNPISGHATLYWYQQILGQGPKLLIQFQNNGVVDDSQLPKDRFSAERLKGVDSTLKIQPAKLEDSAVYLCASSFTSRVGGELFFGEGSRLTVL.

The genes are TRBV28 and TRBJ1-1; 7 bases are shared with TRBD1. Germline CDR1 MDHEN, CDR2 SYDVKM. The CDR3 runs to 13 residues. Germline trimming cut 2 bases from V and 7 bases from J; bases unmatched to any gene: 4. The CDR3 region has the DNA TGTGCCAGCAGTTTAGCAGGGGGAGGTGAAGCTTTCTTT. Its translation is CASSLAGGGEAFF. Combining the CDR3 with reference TRBV28 and TRBJ1-1 gives the whole variable domain DVKVTQSSRYLVKRTGEKVFLECVQDMDHENMFWYRQDPGLGLRLIYFSYDVKMKEKGDIPEGYSVSREKKERFSLILESASTNQTSMYLCASSLAGGGEAFFGQGTRLTVV.

The genes are TRBV4-1 and TRBJ2-1; 8 nucleotides line up with TRBD1. Trimming cost V 5 bases and J 7 bases; bases outside gene matches: 7. Germline loops: CDR1 MGHRA, CDR2 YSYEKL. This CDR3 comprises 14 residues. CDR3 bases: TGCGCCAGCAGCTATGGACAGGGTGGGAATGAGCAGTTCTTC. Its protein is CASSYGQGGNEQFF.

This rearrangement joins TRBV5-1 to TRBJ2-1; 7 nucleotides align to TRBD1. This CDR3 spans 15 amino acids. V dropped 4 bases and J dropped 4; count of bases not matched to a gene: 8. In germline, CDR1 is SGHRS, CDR2 YFSETQ. CDR3 DNA sequence: TGCGCCAGCAGCGCGCAGGGGGTCGGATACAATGAGCAGTTCTTC. Translation: CASSAQGVGYNEQFF. Combining the CDR3 with reference TRBV5-1 and TRBJ2-1 gives the whole variable domain KAGVTQTPRYLIKTRGQQVTLSCSPISGHRSVSWYQQTPGQGLQFLFEYFSETQRNKGNFPGRFSGRQFSNSRSEMNVSTLELGDSALYLCASSAQGVGYNEQFFGPGTRLTVL.

This clone was found once. This CDR3 reads CASSFLGPGELFF. Written as DNA, the CDR3 is TGTGCCAGTAGTTTTTTAGGACCCGGGGAGCTGTTTTTT. The rearrangement uses TRBV19 and TRBJ2-2; no clear D. This CDR3 comprises 13 residues. CDR1 is LNHDA and CDR2 is SQIVND in the germline V gene (reference sequence). The V gene lost 5 bases and the J gene lost 6 bases, with 10 bases spanning the gap.

The rearrangement uses TRBV28 and TRBJ1-2, with a weak D call TRBD1 (5 bases). V was trimmed by 5 bases and J by 8 bases, leaving 24 bases between them. Germline lookup yields CDR1 MDHEN and CDR2 SYDVKM. The length of the CDR3 is 16 residues. The CDR3 spells CASSKGHRGGLGGYTF. CDR3 DNA sequence: TGTGCCAGCAGTAAAGGGCATAGGGGCGGTTTGGGCGGCTACACCTTC.

A word on this clone: Other DNA sequences of this sample code for an identical CDR3. The genes are TRBV11-1 and TRBJ2-5; the D call may be TRBD1 or TRBD2 (6 bases each). CDR1 SGHAT and CDR2 FQDESV come from the germline V gene (reference sequence). CDR3 size: 15 residues. Trimming left V 1 base short and J 1 base short, with 10 bases between. DNA of the CDR3: TGTGCCAGCAGCTTAGGCCCGGGGGCCCAAGAGACCCAGTACTTC. This codes for CASSLGPGAQETQYF. The full variable domain, its missing parts supplied by reference TRBV11-1 and TRBJ2-5, is EAEVAQSPRYKITEKSQAVAFWCDPISGHATLYWYRQILGQGPELLVQFQDESVVDDSQLPKDRFSAERLKGVDSTLKIQPAELGDSAMYLCASSLGPGAQETQYFGPGTRLLVL.

This chain connects TRBV6-5 to TRBJ1-2; 12 bases agree with TRBD1. The CDR3 loop spans 14 amino acids. V lost 0 bases to trimming and J lost 7 bases; unmatched junction nucleotides: 0. Germline V gene lookup returns CDR1 MNHEY and CDR2 SVGAGI. The DNA of the CDR3 is TGTGCCAGCAGTTACTCGGGACAGGGGGCTGGCTACACCTTC. This codes for CASSYSGQGAGYTF.

The chain recombines TRBV5-5 with TRBJ2-1; 7 bases are shared with TRBD2. The CDR3 extends over 13 amino acids. Trimming removed 6 bases from V and 6 bases from J; junction bases left unmatched: 6. Per the germline V gene, CDR1 is SGHKS and CDR2 is YYEKEE (reference sequence). Here the CDR3 reads CASTSGGFNEQFF. Written as DNA, the CDR3 is TGTGCCAGCACCTCGGGAGGATTCAATGAGCAGTTCTTC.

The chain is built from TRBV18 and TRBJ1-3; D not resolved. The length of the CDR3 is 15 residues. The germline V and J ends were trimmed by 3 bases and 0 bases, with 9 bases remaining between them. The V gene's germline CDR1 is KGHSH and CDR2 LQKENI. Written as DNA, the CDR3 is TGTGCCAGCTCACCCGAACATTTCTCTGGAAACACCATATATTTT. Encoded protein: CASSPEHFSGNTIYF.

CDR3 in amino acids: CASSVKGADTQYF. The DNA of the CDR3 is TGTGCCAGCAGTGTGAAGGGAGCAGATACGCAGTATTTT. The chain is built from TRBV25-1 and TRBJ2-3, with D possibly TRBD2 on 5 matching bases. V was trimmed by 4 bases and J by 4 bases, leaving 9 bases between them. CDR1 and CDR2 from the germline V gene are MGHDK and SYGVNS. This CDR3 region has 13 residues. The complete variable domain, with remaining parts taken from reference TRBV25-1 and TRBJ2-3, reads EADIYQTPRYLVIGTGKKITLECSQTMGHDKMYWYQQDPGMELHLIHYSYGVNSTEKGDLSSESTVSRIRTEHFPLTLESARPSHTSQYLCASSVKGADTQYFGPGTRLTVL.

This clone was detected only a few times. The rearrangement links TRBV28 to TRBJ2-2, with TRBD2 matching over 7 bases. Germline loops: CDR1 MDHEN, CDR2 SYDVKM. V trimming: 5 bases; J trimming: 4 bases; junction bases outside the gene matches: 7. CDR3 size: 15 residues. Here the CDR3 reads CASSAGGYGTGELFF. CDR3 nucleotides: TGTGCCAGCAGTGCCGGGGGGTATGGCACCGGGGAGCTGTTTTTT. Complete variable domain (other parts from reference TRBV28 and TRBJ2-2): DVKVTQSSRYLVKRTGEKVFLECVQDMDHENMFWYRQDPGLGLRLIYFSYDVKMKEKGDIPEGYSVSREKKERFSLILESASTNQTSMYLCASSAGGYGTGELFFGEGSRLTVL.

This clone has a single count. The gene calls are TRBV5-1 and TRBJ2-5, with 14 bases lining up with TRBD2. CDR1 is SGHRS and CDR2 is YFSETQ in the germline V gene. The ends lost 4 bases at V and 9 bases at J; junction bases unmatched: 11. This CDR3 has 16 amino acids. For the CDR3, the DNA is TGCGCCAGCAGCCCGGAGGGGACTAGCGGGAGTAGGGCCCAGTACTTC. This codes for CASSPEGTSGSRAQYF.

This clone was seen a single time. The rearrangement links TRBV28 to TRBJ2-7; no firm D call. Trimming took off 3 bases at V and 2 bases at J, with 14 bases between the two ends. Germline V gene data show CDR1 as MDHEN and CDR2 as SYDVKM. This CDR3 is built from 15 residues. For the CDR3, the DNA is TGTGCCAGCAGTTTGGGGTATTCCGAAACCTACGAGCAGTACTTC. Protein sequence: CASSLGYSETYEQYF.

V is TRBV5-1 and J is TRBJ1-4; TRBD1 agrees at 8 bases. The CDR3 is 16 residues long. Germline V gene lookup returns CDR1 SGHRS and CDR2 YFSETQ. V trimming: 4 bases; J trimming: 4 bases; junction bases outside the gene matches: 9. DNA for the CDR3: TGCGCCAGCAGCCTAGGGACAGGAAATATTAATGAAAAACTGTTTTTT. Protein sequence: CASSLGTGNINEKLFF.

V gene TRBV7-6 combines with J gene TRBJ2-7, with 14 positions matching TRBD2. The germline gives CDR1 SGHVS, CDR2 FNYEAQ. The CDR3 totals 17 residues. J lost 6 bases, V lost 5 bases, and 12 bases had no gene match. The CDR3 here is CASSPEGLAGVRGEQYF. As DNA, the CDR3 is TGTGCCAGCAGCCCGGAGGGACTAGCGGGAGTTCGAGGCGAGCAGTACTTC.

This clone came up once. The rearrangement uses TRBV6-1 and TRBJ1-5, with D tentatively TRBD1 (5 bases). Trimming cost V 8 bases and J 5 bases, with 19 bases left between them. Germline V gives CDR1 MNHNS, CDR2 SASEGT. There are 15 residues in the CDR3. The CDR3 bases are TGTGCCAGCCAACTAGATAGAGGGACCCATCAGCCCCAGCATTTT. The encoded protein is CASQLDRGTHQPQHF.

The sample holds a few counts of this clone. This rearrangement joins TRBV19 to TRBJ1-4; a possible D gene is TRBD1 (6 bases). V gave up 8 bases and J gave up 8 bases, with 18 bases separating them. The CDR3 length is 14 residues. Looked up from germline, CDR1 is LNHDA and CDR2 is SQIVND (reference sequence). CDR3 in DNA: TGTGCCAGTCTTCCCGGGACAATACCCGAAAAACTGTTTTTT. Its translation: CASLPGTIPEKLFF. The variable domain in full, completed from reference TRBV19 and TRBJ1-4, reads DGGITQSPKYLFRKEGQNVTLSCEQNLNHDAMYWYRQDPGQGLRLIYYSQIVNDFQKGDIAEGYSVSREKKESFPLTVTSAQKNPTAFYLCASLPGTIPEKLFFGSGTQLSVL.

This chain connects TRBV11-2 to TRBJ2-7, with 9 nucleotides matching TRBD1. The germline V gene encodes CDR1 SGHAT and CDR2 FQNNGV. The CDR3 totals 15 residues. V was clipped by 5 bases and J by 6 bases; unmatched bases: 11. CDR3 coding DNA: TGTGCCAGCAGCCACGTGACAGGGGGAAGGATCGAGCAGTACTTC. Amino acids: CASSHVTGGRIEQYF. The whole variable domain, remainder taken from reference TRBV11-2 and TRBJ2-7, is EAGVAQSPRYKIIEKRQSVAFWCNPISGHATLYWYQQILGQGPKLLIQFQNNGVVDDSQLPKDRFSAERLKGVDSTLKIQPAKLEDSAVYLCASSHVTGGRIEQYFGPGTRLTVT.

V is TRBV5-1 and J is TRBJ2-5; 12 bases match TRBD2. The length of the CDR3 is 15 residues. V lost 3 bases, J lost 5 bases, and 5 bases stayed unmatched. CDR1 and CDR2 (germline): SGHRS, YFSETQ. The CDR3 loop is CASSYSGTSGETQYF. The CDR3 DNA reads TGCGCCAGCAGCTATTCCGGGACTAGCGGGGAGACCCAGTACTTC.